This T cell receptor (beta chain) was recovered during a study of cytomegalovirus exposure and HLA in healthy donors. Study summary: The roughly 120 validation repertoires used the same platform as the 600 to 750 first-cohort repertoires (as reported by a later analysis).

The data were produced by immunoSEQ multiplex PCR, yet TCRdb's version contains in-frame clones alone and is incomplete. The sample holds 130,000 or so clones; around nine tenths are singletons and the top ten take around 3.4%. The germline gives CDR1 MNHEY, CDR2 SMNVEV (reference sequence). Trimming took off 6 bases at V and 1 base at J, with 13 bases between the two ends. The CDR3 extends over 14 amino acids. This clone was recorded only once. Different DNA sequences within this sample yield the same CDR3. The rearrangement links TRBV27 to TRBJ2-7, with TRBD1 as a possible D gene (5 bases). Sequenced sample: PBMCs. The receptor comes from a man between 25 and 39 years old in good health and CMV-seronegative. For the CDR3, the DNA is TGTGCCAGCAGCCTAAGGGGCGGATCCTACGAGCAGTACTTC. It is translated as CASSLRGGSYEQYF.